This is a list of T cell receptor beta chains from one sample in a study of a mutant IDH1 vaccine in newly diagnosed glioma. No cognate antigen is known for these TCRs. Sequenced by immunoSEQ multiplex PCR; TCRdb stores in-frame clones only, minus some. The table includes tens of thousands of clones, 78% detected once. The specimen was PBMCs, collected from a glioma patient whose treatment included an IDH1 peptide vaccine. These receptors all come from a woman in her thirties or forties with glioma. Some clones in this sample may be carry-over from other donors' samples. Each CDR3 is given with its conserved first and last residue. A D gene is named only where the DNA matches it firmly. Where a row states a size, it is once, few, many or the class of an expanded clone; other rows omit it.

NA,TRBJ2-7,NA,TRBV5-6,CASRSFRGRYEQYF,TGTGCCAGCAGGTCCTTCAGGGGCCGCTACGAGCAGTACTTC
TRBD1,TRBJ1-6,NA,TRBV14,CASSQDNRGNSPLHF,TGTGCCAGCAGCCAAGATAACAGGGGTAATTCACCCCTCCACTTT
NA,TRBJ1-1,few,TRBV4-1,CASRPGEPNTEAFF,TGCGCCAGCAGGCCGGGGGAACCGAACACTGAAGCTTTCTTT
TRBD1,TRBJ2-1,NA,TRBV5-1,CASSSDRGYNEQFF,TGCGCCAGCAGCTCGGACAGGGGTTACAATGAGCAGTTCTTC
NA,TRBJ2-7,NA,TRBV5-5,CASSLGSVDPRYEQYF,TGTGCCAGCAGCTTGGGTAGCGTTGACCCCCGCTACGAGCAGTACTTC
TRBD1,TRBJ2-1,NA,TRBV4-2,CASSSNRGADNEQFF,TGTGCCAGTAGCTCCAACAGGGGCGCGGACAATGAGCAGTTCTTC
NA,TRBJ2-3,NA,TRBV6-5,CASSYSNPFTDTQYF,TGTGCCAGCAGTTACTCGAACCCATTCACAGATACGCAGTATTTT
NA,TRBJ2-1,NA,TRBV13,CASSSNPLGEQFF,TGTGCCAGCAGCTCGAACCCCCTGGGTGAGCAGTTCTTC
TRBD1,TRBJ2-7,NA,TRBV6-1,CASTTTGGISEQYF,TGTGCCAGCACCACGACAGGGGGTATATCCGAGCAGTACTTC
TRBD2,TRBJ2-3,NA,TRBV29-1,CSVARGTSGSPDTQYF,TGCAGCGTTGCGAGGGGGACGAGCGGGAGCCCAGATACGCAGTATTTT
NA,TRBJ1-5,NA,TRBV29-1,CSVFTPDGPQHF,TGCAGCGTTTTTACTCCTGACGGGCCCCAGCATTTT
NA,TRBJ2-7,NA,TRBV5-1,CASSLNRAYEQYF,TGCGCCAGCAGCTTGAATCGCGCCTACGAGCAGTACTTC
TRBD2,TRBJ2-3,NA,TRBV19,CASSKGTSGSRTDTQYF,TGTGCCAGTAGTAAGGGGACTAGCGGGTCTCGCACAGATACGCAGTATTTT
NA,TRBJ1-1,few,TRBV6-5,CASSLGLSDIGAFF,TGTGCCAGCAGCCTAGGATTATCGGATATTGGAGCTTTCTTT
NA,TRBJ2-4,once,TRBV19,CASTLTGRNIQYF,TGTGCCAGTACCTTGACAGGGAGGAACATTCAGTACTTC
NA,TRBJ2-7,NA,TRBV6-6,CASTGMSSYEQYF,TGTGCCTCCACGGGGATGAGCTCCTACGAGCAGTACTTC
TRBD1,TRBJ1-5,once,TRBV28,CASSLGQGFRQPQHF,TGTGCCAGCAGTTTGGGACAGGGTTTCCGGCAGCCCCAGCATTTT
NA,TRBJ2-1,NA,TRBV10-3,CANRGVGYNEQFF,TGTGCCAACCGCGGGGTTGGCTACAATGAGCAGTTCTTC
NA,TRBJ1-3,NA,TRBV12-5,CASSGSGNTIYF,TGTGCTAGTTCGGGCTCTGGAAACACCATATATTTT
NA,TRBJ1-2,NA,TRBV7-8,CASSLGGNYGYTF,TGTGCCAGCAGCTTAGGGGGGAACTATGGCTACACCTTC
NA,TRBJ1-5,NA,TRBV7-2,CASSFPNQPQHF,TGTGCCAGCAGCTTCCCGAATCAGCCCCAGCATTTT
TRBD1,TRBJ2-3,NA,TRBV5-3,CARSVGGQGPDTQYF,TGTGCCAGAAGCGTTGGGGGACAGGGCCCCGATACGCAGTATTTT
TRBD1,TRBJ1-4,NA,TRBV9,CASSAMTGGDEKLFF,TGTGCCAGCAGCGCTATGACAGGGGGGGATGAAAAACTGTTTTTT
NA,TRBJ2-3,NA,TRBV20-1,CSVRGVTQYF,TGCAGTGTTCGAGGGGTTACGCAGTATTTT
TRBD1,TRBJ1-6,few,TRBV7-2,CASSGQTGAGSPLHF,TGTGCCAGCAGCGGACAGACAGGGGCTGGTTCACCCCTCCACTTT
TRBD2,TRBJ2-3,NA,TRBV7-2,CASSQAGVSTDTQYF,TGTGCCAGCAGCCAAGCGGGAGTAAGCACAGATACGCAGTATTTT
NA,TRBJ2-1,NA,TRBV2,CASSLSGTNEQFF,TGTGCCAGCAGTCTCAGCGGTACCAATGAGCAGTTCTTC
NA,TRBJ1-2,once,TRBV7-3,CASSLDHNPLGYTF,TGTGCCAGCAGCTTGGATCACAACCCGTTAGGCTACACCTTC
NA,TRBJ2-1,NA,TRBV7-2,CASSLEMGQGREQFF,TGTGCCAGCAGCTTAGAAATGGGCCAGGGACGGGAGCAGTTCTTC
NA,TRBJ2-3,NA,TRBV27,CASSSSDGLTDTQYF,TGTGCCAGCAGTTCCTCGGACGGACTCACAGATACGCAGTATTTT
TRBD1,TRBJ1-2,few,TRBV6-4,CASSPRTGYGYTF,TGTGCCAGCAGTCCTCGGACAGGGTACGGCTACACCTTC
TRBD1,TRBJ2-1,NA,TRBV6-4,CASSDSTGGNEQFF,TGTGCCAGCAGTGACTCGACAGGGGGCAATGAGCAGTTCTTC
NA,TRBJ1-2,few,TRBV11-2,CASSAGTASGSYTF,TGTGCCAGCAGCGCCGGGACGGCGAGTGGAAGCTACACCTTC
NA,TRBJ2-1,NA,TRBV9,CASSPLSRDNEQFF,TGTGCCAGCAGCCCATTATCCAGGGACAATGAGCAGTTCTTC
NA,TRBJ2-7,NA,TRBV5-1,CASSPTEGVPYEQYF,TGCGCCAGCAGCCCAACCGAGGGGGTGCCCTACGAGCAGTACTTC
NA,TRBJ2-1,NA,TRBV4-3,CASSQDPATNIRGEQFF,TGCGCCAGCAGCCAAGATCCGGCCACCAACATTAGGGGTGAGCAGTTCTTC
NA,TRBJ1-5,few,TRBV13,CASSLGGRSNQPQHF,TGTGCCAGCAGCTTAGGCGGACGGAGCAATCAGCCCCAGCATTTT